The 4 T cell receptor beta chains presented below share a single source sample, sequenced in a study of Ad26.COV2.S vaccination and SARS-CoV-2 variants. Clones were sequenced by immunoSEQ multiplex PCR, and TCRdb holds only the in-frame ones, with some missing. The sample yields around 420,000 clones, around 87% seen once. Indicated treatment: roughly 19 received Ad26.COV2.S at low or high dose, single or two shots; roughly five received placebo; per-sample allocation not given. Following the first vaccine or placebo injection, samples were taken on day 63. This specimen was peripheral blood, taken in a trial of Ad26.COV2.S vaccine versus placebo. These receptors were collected from a person between 18 and 60 years old who received the Ad26.COV2.S COVID-19 vaccine or a placebo.

In its sample, this clone was seen once. The chain has TRBV18 and TRBJ1-1; no clear D gene. This CDR3 is built from 13 residues. Germline assignment: CDR1 KGHSH and CDR2 LQKENI. Trimming took off 5 bases at V and 1 base at J, with 8 bases between the two ends. DNA for the CDR3: TGTGCCAGCTCAAAGGGCCAGAACACTGAAGCTTTCTTT. Amino acid sequence: CASSKGQNTEAFF. Supplemented by reference TRBV18 and TRBJ1-1, the full variable domain reads NAGVMQNPRHLVRRRGQEARLRCSPMKGHSHVYWYRQLPEEGLKFMVYLQKENIIDESGMPKERFSAEFPKEGPSILRIQQVVRGDSAAYFCASSKGQNTEAFFGQGTRLTVV.

This chain joins TRBV7-8 and TRBJ2-7, with TRBD1 as a possible D gene (6 bases). V was shortened by 6 bases and J by 2 bases, with 8 bases between the two germline ends. CDR1 is SGHVS, CDR2 FQNEAQ, per germline. The CDR3 consists of 12 residues. The CDR3 DNA follows: TGTGCCAGCAGTGACAGGCCCTACGAGCAGTACTTC. Translation gives CASSDRPYEQYF.

The chain is built from TRBV28 and TRBJ2-5, with D perhaps TRBD1 (7 bases). The germline V and J ends were trimmed by 6 bases and 5 bases, with 10 bases remaining between them. CDR3 size: 12 residues. Germline assignment: CDR1 MDHEN and CDR2 SYDVKM. CDR3 sequence: CASRSGGETQYF. The CDR3 DNA reads TGTGCCAGCAGGTCAGGGGGGGAGACCCAGTACTTC. The full variable domain, in which reference TRBV28 and TRBJ2-5 provide the parts outside the CDR3, is DVKVTQSSRYLVKRTGEKVFLECVQDMDHENMFWYRQDPGLGLRLIYFSYDVKMKEKGDIPEGYSVSREKKERFSLILESASTNQTSMYLCASRSGGETQYFGPGTRLLVL.

The genes are TRBV24-1 and TRBJ2-2; 8 nucleotides agree with TRBD1. Germline V gives CDR1 KGHDR, CDR2 SFDVKD. With 2 bases clipped from V and 4 bases from J, the junction kept 5 bases outside the gene matches. This CDR3 has 16 residues. The CDR3 spells CATSDSGQGFTGELFF. In DNA form, the CDR3 reads TGTGCCACCAGTGATTCCGGACAGGGATTCACCGGGGAGCTGTTTTTT.